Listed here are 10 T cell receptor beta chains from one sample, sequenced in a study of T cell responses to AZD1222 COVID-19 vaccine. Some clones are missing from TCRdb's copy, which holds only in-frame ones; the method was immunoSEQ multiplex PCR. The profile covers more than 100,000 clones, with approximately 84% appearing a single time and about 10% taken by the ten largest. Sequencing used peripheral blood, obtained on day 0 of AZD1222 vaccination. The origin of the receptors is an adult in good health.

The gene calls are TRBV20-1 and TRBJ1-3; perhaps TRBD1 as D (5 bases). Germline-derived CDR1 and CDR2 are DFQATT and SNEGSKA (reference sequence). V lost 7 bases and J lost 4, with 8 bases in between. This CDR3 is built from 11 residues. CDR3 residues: CSGQLGNTIYF. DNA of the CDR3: TGCAGTGGACAGTTAGGAAACACCATATATTTT.

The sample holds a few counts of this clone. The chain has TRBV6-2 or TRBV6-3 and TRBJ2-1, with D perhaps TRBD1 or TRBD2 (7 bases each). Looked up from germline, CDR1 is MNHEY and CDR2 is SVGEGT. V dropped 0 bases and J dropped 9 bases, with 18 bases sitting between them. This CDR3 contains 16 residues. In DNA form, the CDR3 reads TGTGCCAGCAGTTACTCGATTGGCAGGGGGGGCGGTGAGCAGTTCTTC. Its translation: CASSYSIGRGGGEQFF.

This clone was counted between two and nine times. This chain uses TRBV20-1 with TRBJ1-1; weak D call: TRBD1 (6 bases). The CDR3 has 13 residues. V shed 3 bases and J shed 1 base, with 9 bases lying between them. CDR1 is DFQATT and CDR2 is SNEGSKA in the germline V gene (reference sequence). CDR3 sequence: CSASLGGNTEAFF. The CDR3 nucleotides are TGCAGTGCTAGTCTAGGGGGGAACACTGAAGCTTTCTTT.

The CDR3 is CASSQDRLGTEDTGELFF. CDR3 in DNA: TGCGCCAGCAGCCAAGATCGTTTGGGGACAGAAGACACCGGGGAGCTGTTTTTT. This chain uses TRBV4-3 with TRBJ2-2; 7 nucleotides match TRBD1. CDR3 length: 18 residues. Germline assignment: CDR1 LGHNA and CDR2 YSLEER. Germline trimming cut 0 bases from V and 3 bases from J; bases unmatched to any gene: 10.

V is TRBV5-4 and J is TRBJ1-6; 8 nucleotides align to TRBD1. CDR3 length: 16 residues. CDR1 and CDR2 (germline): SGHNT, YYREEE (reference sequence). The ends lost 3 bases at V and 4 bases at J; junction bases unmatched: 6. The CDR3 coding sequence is TGTGCCAGCAGCTCAGGCGGGACAGGTTATAATTCACCCCTCCACTTT. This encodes CASSSGGTGYNSPLHF.

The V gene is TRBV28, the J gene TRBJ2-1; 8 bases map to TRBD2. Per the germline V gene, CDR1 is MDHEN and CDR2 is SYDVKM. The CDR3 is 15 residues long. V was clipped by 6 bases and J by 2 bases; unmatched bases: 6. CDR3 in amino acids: CASSDPGLAYNEQFF. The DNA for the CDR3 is TGTGCCAGCAGCGACCCGGGACTAGCCTACAATGAGCAGTTCTTC. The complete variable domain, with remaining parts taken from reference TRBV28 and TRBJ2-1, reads DVKVTQSSRYLVKRTGEKVFLECVQDMDHENMFWYRQDPGLGLRLIYFSYDVKMKEKGDIPEGYSVSREKKERFSLILESASTNQTSMYLCASSDPGLAYNEQFFGPGTRLTVL.

The CDR3 loop is CASSTIYRQETQYF. DNA for the CDR3: TGTGCCAGTAGTACTATTTATCGCCAAGAGACCCAGTACTTC. The rearrangement links TRBV19 to TRBJ2-5; D call uncertain. The CDR3 sequence is 14 residues long. V was pared by 4 bases and J by 1 base, with 10 bases between. The germline gives CDR1 LNHDA, CDR2 SQIVND (reference sequence).

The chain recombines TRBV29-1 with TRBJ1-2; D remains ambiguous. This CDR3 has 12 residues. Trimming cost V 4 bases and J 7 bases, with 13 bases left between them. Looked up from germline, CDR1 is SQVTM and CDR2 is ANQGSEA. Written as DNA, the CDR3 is TGCAGCGTTGTAAACCCCCTGGTTGGCTACACCTTC. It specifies CSVVNPLVGYTF.

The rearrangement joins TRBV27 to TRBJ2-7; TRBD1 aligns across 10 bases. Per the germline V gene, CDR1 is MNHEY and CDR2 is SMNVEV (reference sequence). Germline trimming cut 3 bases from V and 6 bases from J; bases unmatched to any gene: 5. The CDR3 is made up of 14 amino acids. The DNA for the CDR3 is TGTGCCAGCAGTTTCCGGACAGGGGGATCCGAGCAGTACTTC. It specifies CASSFRTGGSEQYF.

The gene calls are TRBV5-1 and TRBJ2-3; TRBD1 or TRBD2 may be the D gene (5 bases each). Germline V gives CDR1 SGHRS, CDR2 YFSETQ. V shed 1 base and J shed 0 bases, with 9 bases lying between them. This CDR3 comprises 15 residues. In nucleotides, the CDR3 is TGCGCCAGCAGCTTGTACGGGGCTAGCACAGATACGCAGTATTTT. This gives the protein CASSLYGASTDTQYF. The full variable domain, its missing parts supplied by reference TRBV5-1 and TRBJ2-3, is KAGVTQTPRYLIKTRGQQVTLSCSPISGHRSVSWYQQTPGQGLQFLFEYFSETQRNKGNFPGRFSGRQFSNSRSEMNVSTLELGDSALYLCASSLYGASTDTQYFGPGTRLTVL.